This T cell receptor beta chain was obtained from a study of blood T cell repertoires in COVID-19. Study as a whole: Donors in the United States, Italy and Spain gave samples during acute or convalescent COVID-19.

Data came from immunoSEQ multiplex PCR; TCRdb stores just in-frame clones and leaves some out. In the table there are some 43,000 clones, about 91% of which are singletons. Germline loops: CDR1 SNHLY, CDR2 FYNNEI. Trimming took 6 bases from V and 10 from J; bases not matched to a gene: 9. CDR3 length equals 13 residues. Specimen: peripheral blood. V is TRBV2 and J is TRBJ2-3; the match to TRBD2 covers 8 bases. This TCR derives from a man aged 55-75 years with active COVID-19. The DNA of the CDR3 is TGTGCCAGCAGGGATCCGGGACTAGGAGCGCAGTATTTT. Its protein is CASRDPGLGAQYF.